The TCR beta chain described here comes from a study of T cell repertoires in cytomegalovirus infection. Using its own MiXCR run on the reads, TCRdb lists one record per CDR3 protein. Among hundreds of thousands of distinct CDR3 sequences, roughly 31% were seen once, and the ten largest hold roughly an eighth. Trimming removed 3 bases from V and 4 bases from J; junction bases left unmatched: 5. This CDR3 comprises 16 residues. Looked up from germline, CDR1 is SEHNR and CDR2 is FQNEAQ (reference sequence). This clonotype was counted only a few times. Antigen specificity is unknown. Study-wide points: In two of eight donors, the top clonotype was HLA-C-restricted CMV-specific.

J is TRBJ2-5 and V is TRBV7-9; 13 bases are shared with TRBD2. The sequenced sample was PBMCs. The sequence was obtained from a human donor in good health (CMV status not recorded). Some clones in this sample may be carry-over from other donors' samples. The CDR3 here is CASSFGTSGESETQYF. In DNA, the CDR3 is TGTGCCAGCAGCTTTGGGACTAGCGGGGAGTCAGAGACCCAGTACTTC.